These 21 T cell receptor beta chains came from one sample sequenced in a study of PD-L1 blockade in urothelial cancer. Libraries were prepared by immunoSEQ multiplex PCR; TCRdb keeps only in-frame clonotypes and omits some of them. Of 30,000 to 40,000 clones detected, 65% to 85% appear once; the ten largest clones hold about 17%. The sequences come from PBMCs, collected around atezolizumab (anti-PD-L1) treatment. The origin of the receptors is a man in his fifties or sixties with urothelial cancer.

The rearrangement joins TRBV21-1 to TRBJ2-2; the D call in the table, TRBD1, was not verified against the DNA. TRBV21-1 is termed a pseudogene. CDR3 size: 20 residues. The CDR3 loop reads CASSKIPSQGTGGRSGELFF. The CDR3 nucleotides are TGTGCCAGCAGCAAAATTCCAAGCCAGGGGACAGGGGGTAGATCCGGGGAGCTGTTTTTT.

The chain uses TRBV5-6 and TRBJ2-2; D unclear. V was pared by 2 bases and J by 7 bases, with 9 bases between. Germline loops: CDR1 SGHDT, CDR2 YYEEEE. The CDR3 extends over 13 amino acids. CDR3: CASSFEEDGELFF. The DNA for the CDR3 is TGTGCCAGCAGCTTTGAAGAGGACGGGGAGCTGTTTTTT.

Only one count was recorded for this clone. For the CDR3, the DNA is TGTGCCAGCTCACCAAGGACAGGGACTAATGAAAAACTGTTTTTT. It translates to CASSPRTGTNEKLFF. This chain joins TRBV18 and TRBJ1-4, with 8 bases matching TRBD1. The CDR3 is 15 residues long. The V segment lost 2 bases and the J segment 2 bases; nucleotides outside the gene matches: 1. Germline assignment: CDR1 KGHSH and CDR2 LQKENI.

The chain links TRBV27 to TRBJ2-1, with 7 bases aligning to TRBD2. The CDR3 length is 12 residues. The ends lost 8 bases at V and 9 bases at J; junction bases unmatched: 7. From germline, CDR1 is MNHEY and CDR2 SMNVEV (reference sequence). The CDR3 coding sequence is TGTGCCAGCGGCCCGGGGGGTATTGAGCAGTTCTTC. It codes for CASGPGGIEQFF.

V gene TRBV19 combines with J gene TRBJ2-7; possibly TRBD1 for D (5 bases). CDR3 length equals 14 residues. Germline-derived CDR1 and CDR2 are LNHDA and SQIVND (reference sequence). The germline V and J ends were trimmed by 6 bases and 3 bases, with 15 bases remaining between them. The CDR3 DNA sequence: TGTGCCAGTAGGGATGACAGAAAGAACTACGAGCAGTACTTC. Translation: CASRDDRKNYEQYF.

This clone was picked up one time. The rearrangement joins TRBV5-1 to TRBJ2-7; D may be TRBD1 (6 bases). Near its end, the DNA agrees better with TRBJ2-5, so the J call may be wrong. This CDR3 has 14 residues. CDR1 is SGHRS, CDR2 YFSETQ, per germline. As DNA, the CDR3 is TGCGCCAGCAGCTTGATCAGGGGACAAGAGACCCAGTACTTC. This sequence encodes CASSLIRGQETQYF.

The chain employs TRBV5-6 and TRBJ2-3, with TRBD2 identical over 10 bases. J gave up 2 bases and V 2 bases, and 11 bases lay outside the gene matches. The CDR3 length is 18 residues. Germline V CDR1 and CDR2: SGHDT, YYEEEE. CDR3 residues: CASSFAAGGNSATDTQYF. As DNA, the CDR3 is TGTGCCAGCAGCTTTGCAGCGGGAGGGAATTCCGCCACAGATACGCAGTATTTT.

This clone appeared once. This chain links TRBV27 with TRBJ1-1, with D maybe TRBD1 (5 bases). CDR1 MNHEY and CDR2 SMNVEV come from the germline V gene (reference sequence). The CDR3 contains 14 residues. The V and J ends lost 6 bases and 3 bases respectively, with 14 bases between them. The CDR3: CASSSRVMDTEAFF. CDR3 nucleotide sequence: TGTGCCAGCAGCTCCAGGGTTATGGACACTGAAGCTTTCTTT.

The rearrangement links TRBV28 to TRBJ2-2, with D unresolved. The V and J ends lost 5 bases and 0 bases respectively, with 10 bases between them. The germline gives CDR1 MDHEN, CDR2 SYDVKM. The CDR3 runs to 15 residues. CDR3 sequence (DNA): TGTGCCAGCAGTAGTTTGACTTCGAACACCGGGGAGCTGTTTTTT. This translates into CASSSLTSNTGELFF.

This clone has just a few counts. The rearrangement uses TRBV2 and TRBJ2-2; D is unclear. Germline CDR1 reads SNHLY; CDR2 reads FYNNEI. The CDR3 sequence is 13 residues long. Trimming stripped 5 bases from V and 1 base from J, with 5 bases between. In nucleotides, the CDR3 is TGTGCCAGCAGTACAGTGAACACCGGGGAGCTGTTTTTT. Its protein product is CASSTVNTGELFF.

This chain links TRBV19 with TRBJ1-5; tentatively, D is TRBD1 (6 bases). Trimming shortened V by 9 bases and J by 0 bases, and 9 bases separated the two germline ends. The CDR3 extends over 13 amino acids. Germline V gene sequence: CDR1 LNHDA, CDR2 SQIVND (reference sequence). CDR3 DNA sequence: TGTGCCAGCCGGGACACTAGCAATCAGCCCCAGCATTTT. Protein: CASRDTSNQPQHF.

The chain couples TRBV11-2 to TRBJ2-5; D perhaps matches TRBD2 (6 bases). With 4 bases removed from V and 5 bases from J, the gap between germline ends came to 17 bases. The CDR3 is 15 residues long. Germline values: CDR1 SGHAT, CDR2 FQNNGV. Here the CDR3 DNA reads TGTGCCAGCAGCTATTCGGGCTCCCGGGGGGAGACCCAGTACTTC. Protein sequence: CASSYSGSRGETQYF.

This chain uses TRBV18 with TRBJ1-1, with TRBD1 identical over 8 bases. This CDR3 spans 14 amino acids. The germline CDR1 and CDR2 sequences are KGHSH and LQKENI. Losses at the gene ends were 3 bases for V and 0 bases for J; bases not matched to a gene: 0. The chain's CDR3 is CASSPGQVNTEAFF. CDR3 bases: TGTGCCAGCTCACCGGGACAGGTGAACACTGAAGCTTTCTTT. The full variable domain, its missing parts supplied by reference TRBV18 and TRBJ1-1, is NAGVMQNPRHLVRRRGQEARLRCSPMKGHSHVYWYRQLPEEGLKFMVYLQKENIIDESGMPKERFSAEFPKEGPSILRIQQVVRGDSAAYFCASSPGQVNTEAFFGQGTRLTVV.

J is TRBJ1-4 and V is TRBV18; D perhaps matches TRBD1 (6 bases). Trimming cost V 6 bases and J 1 base, with 12 bases left between them. The length of the CDR3 is 15 residues. The germline V gene has CDR1 KGHSH and CDR2 LQKENI. Here the CDR3 DNA reads TGTGCCAGCTCCCCGATCAGGGGAACTAATGAAAAACTGTTTTTT. Encoded protein: CASSPIRGTNEKLFF. Full variable domain (outside the CDR3, taken from reference TRBV18 and TRBJ1-4): NAGVMQNPRHLVRRRGQEARLRCSPMKGHSHVYWYRQLPEEGLKFMVYLQKENIIDESGMPKERFSAEFPKEGPSILRIQQVVRGDSAAYFCASSPIRGTNEKLFFGSGTQLSVL.

The chain joins TRBV19 to TRBJ2-4; 9 positions match TRBD1. The V gene's germline CDR1 is LNHDA and CDR2 SQIVND (reference sequence). With V trimmed by 9 bases and J by 4 bases, 4 bases remained unmatched. The CDR3 length is 13 residues. The CDR3 protein is CASQGTGKNIQYF. CDR3 DNA sequence: TGTGCCAGCCAAGGGACAGGGAAAAACATTCAGTACTTC. The full variable domain, completed using reference TRBV19 and TRBJ2-4, is DGGITQSPKYLFRKEGQNVTLSCEQNLNHDAMYWYRQDPGQGLRLIYYSQIVNDFQKGDIAEGYSVSREKKESFPLTVTSAQKNPTAFYLCASQGTGKNIQYFGAGTRLSVL.

A single count supports this clone. V is TRBV7-8 and J is TRBJ2-7, with 7 bases matching TRBD2. Trimming cost V 6 bases and J 6 bases; bases outside gene matches: 14. This CDR3 is built from 15 residues. Germline V gives CDR1 SGHVS, CDR2 FQNEAQ. Written as DNA, the CDR3 is TGTGCCAGCAGTTTTCACACCGGGGGGACGAGCGAGCAGTACTTC. Translation: CASSFHTGGTSEQYF. Full variable domain (remainder filled in from reference TRBV7-8 and TRBJ2-7): GAGVSQSPRYKVAKRGQDVALRCDPISGHVSLFWYQQALGQGPEFLTYFQNEAQLDKSGLPSDRFFAERPEGSVSTLKIQRTQQEDSAVYLCASSFHTGGTSEQYFGPGTRLTVT.

The chain uses TRBV29-1 and TRBJ2-7; TRBD1 might be the D (6 bases). The CDR3 runs 12 residues. Germline V CDR1 and CDR2: SQVTM, ANQGSEA. With 6 bases removed from V and 4 bases from J, the gap between germline ends came to 13 bases. CDR3 coding DNA: TGCAGCGTACGCACAGGGCCGTACGAGCAGTACTTC. Translating it yields CSVRTGPYEQYF.

CDR3 bases: TGTGCCAGCAGTCTACTAGCGGGAGTCCCCGGGGAGCTGTTTTTT. It translates to CASSLLAGVPGELFF. The V and J genes are TRBV2 and TRBJ2-2; 11 bases map to TRBD2. Germline V gene sequence: CDR1 SNHLY, CDR2 FYNNEI. Trimming at V came to 5 bases and at J to 6 bases, leaving 5 bases not matched to a gene. The CDR3 runs to 15 residues.

The chain's CDR3 is CASSLPGRGNTGELFF. The CDR3 region has the DNA TGTGCCAGCAGCTTGCCTGGGAGAGGGAACACCGGGGAGCTGTTTTTT. The chain combines TRBV5-4 with TRBJ2-2; D is possibly TRBD2 (5 bases). The CDR3 runs to 16 residues. V lost 1 base and J 1 base, leaving 11 bases between the germline ends. Germline CDR1 reads SGHNT; CDR2 reads YYREEE (reference sequence).

The J gene is TRBJ2-3, the V gene TRBV29-1, with D tentatively TRBD1 (6 bases). The CDR3 covers 16 residues. With 4 bases removed from V and 0 bases from J, the gap between germline ends came to 17 bases. CDR1 and CDR2 from the germline V gene are SQVTM and ANQGSEA. The CDR3 sequence: CSVGGNTGFSTDTQYF. The CDR3 DNA sequence: TGCAGCGTTGGGGGTAATACAGGGTTTAGCACAGATACGCAGTATTTT.

The chain uses TRBV9 and TRBJ1-1, with D possibly TRBD1 on 6 matching bases. CDR1 is SGDLS and CDR2 is YYNGEE in the germline V gene. The CDR3 sequence is 13 residues long. V was clipped by 6 bases and J by 4 bases, with 13 bases between them. The CDR3 sequence: CASMGTGSTEAFF. In nucleotides, the CDR3 is TGTGCCAGCATGGGAACAGGGTCCACTGAAGCTTTCTTT.